The 28 T cell receptor beta chains below come from one sample, sequenced in a study of cytomegalovirus exposure and HLA in healthy donors. The PCR used 60 Vbeta and 13 Jbeta primers. Some clones are missing from TCRdb's copy, which holds only in-frame ones; the method was immunoSEQ multiplex PCR. The table has approximately 200,000 clones, around 80% seen once. The sample taken for sequencing was PBMCs. The receptor source for this set is a woman in her thirties in good health and CMV-seropositive.

The chain uses TRBV2 and TRBJ1-5; 11 positions match TRBD1. V lost 7 bases to trimming and J lost 5 bases; unmatched junction nucleotides: 4. Germline V CDR1 and CDR2: SNHLY, FYNNEI. This CDR3 region has 14 residues. In DNA form, the CDR3 reads TGTGCCAGCATGGAGGGACAGGGGGATCAGCCCCAGCATTTT. Its protein is CASMEGQGDQPQHF.

This clone showed up just a few times. The rearrangement links TRBV5-1 to TRBJ2-2; D is ambiguous. Trimming cost V 3 bases and J 2 bases, with 11 bases left between them. The V gene's germline CDR1 is SGHRS and CDR2 YFSETQ. The CDR3 spans 15 residues. The CDR3: CASSSRAQNTGELFF. The DNA of the CDR3 is TGCGCCAGCAGCTCCCGAGCTCAAAACACCGGGGAGCTGTTTTTT.

This clone was counted once. The chain combines TRBV11-2 with TRBJ2-7; 7 positions agree with TRBD1. The germline gives CDR1 SGHAT, CDR2 FQNNGV. This CDR3 has 15 residues. V shed 6 bases and J 3 bases; nucleotides not matched to a gene: 11. CDR3 nucleotides: TGTGCCAGCAGGATGACAGGGCGGTCCATCTACGAGCAGTACTTC. Its translation: CASRMTGRSIYEQYF.

This rearrangement joins TRBV5-5 to TRBJ1-3; unclear D gene. This CDR3 comprises 16 residues. The V and J ends lost 3 bases and 0 bases respectively, with 13 bases between them. Germline values: CDR1 SGHKS, CDR2 YYEKEE (reference sequence). The CDR3 region has the DNA TGTGCCAGCAGCTCCCGGAGATCTCCCTCTGGAAACACCATATATTTT. It yields the protein CASSSRRSPSGNTIYF.

The chain couples TRBV7-9 to TRBJ1-6; 9 bases agree with TRBD1. This CDR3 comprises 13 residues. V was pared by 5 bases and J by 13 bases, with 6 bases of the junction left unmatched. Germline lookup yields CDR1 SEHNR and CDR2 FQNEAQ (reference sequence). CDR3 sequence (DNA): TGTGCCAGCAGCCCCCGACAGGGGGACCCCCTCCACTTT. Translated: CASSPRQGDPLHF.

The chain recombines TRBV7-8 with TRBJ1-5, with TRBD1 matching 8 bases. This CDR3 has 15 residues. V shed 1 base, J shed 7 bases, and the junction held 6 bases outside the gene matches. Per germline, CDR1 SGHVS and CDR2 FQNEAQ. The DNA for the CDR3 is TGTGCCAGCAGCTTAGGTAGGACAGGGAAACAGCCCCAGCATTTT. It codes for CASSLGRTGKQPQHF.

This chain connects TRBV4-3 to TRBJ2-1; 8 bases are shared with TRBD1. Germline trimming cut 2 bases from V and 8 bases from J; bases unmatched to any gene: 5. Germline values: CDR1 LGHNA, CDR2 YSLEER. The CDR3 is 14 amino acids. CDR3 sequence (DNA): TGCGCCAGCAGCCAACGAAGGACAGGGTATGAGCAGTTCTTC. It specifies CASSQRRTGYEQFF.

The DNA for the CDR3 is TGCGCCAGCAGCTTGGAGGACTGGAACGAGCAGTACTTC. It codes for CASSLEDWNEQYF. The chain couples TRBV5-1 to TRBJ2-7, with D possibly being TRBD2 (5 bases). The CDR3 spans 13 residues. V gave up 0 bases and J gave up 5 bases, with 9 bases separating them. Per germline, CDR1 SGHRS and CDR2 YFSETQ.

The J gene is TRBJ1-1, the V gene TRBV6-1, with 11 bases fitting TRBD1. This CDR3 region has 14 residues. The J segment lost 7 bases and the V segment lost 6 bases, leaving 7 bases of the junction unmatched. The germline gives CDR1 MNHNS, CDR2 SASEGT. CDR3 sequence (DNA): TGTGCCAGCAGCAGGACAGGGGGCTGGAGTGAAGCTTTCTTT. It encodes CASSRTGGWSEAFF.

The chain carries TRBV28 and TRBJ2-7; 8 nucleotides agree with TRBD1. The CDR3 covers 14 residues. The J segment lost 2 bases and the V segment lost 3 bases, leaving 3 bases of the junction unmatched. The germline CDR1 and CDR2 sequences are MDHEN and SYDVKM. The CDR3 spells CASSFGTGTYEQYF. The CDR3 nucleotides are TGTGCCAGCAGTTTTGGGACAGGCACCTACGAGCAGTACTTC.

This rearrangement joins TRBV14 to TRBJ1-2, with TRBD1 matching 9 bases. Germline lookup yields CDR1 SGHDN and CDR2 FVKESK. The CDR3 covers 15 residues. V shed 1 base, J shed 4 bases, and the junction held 4 bases outside the gene matches. The CDR3 region has the DNA TGTGCCAGCAGCCAAGTGGGGACAGGGTCCTATGGCTACACCTTC. Protein: CASSQVGTGSYGYTF.

This clone was seen only once. The chain has TRBV6-5 and TRBJ2-5; TRBD1 aligns across 7 bases. Germline V lookup: CDR1 MNHEY, CDR2 SVGAGI. The CDR3 loop spans 15 amino acids. V shed 6 bases, J shed 4 bases, and the junction held 11 bases outside the gene matches. CDR3 DNA: TGTGCCAGCAGGGAGACAGGGCTCTTCCTAGAGACCCAGTACTTC. This codes for CASRETGLFLETQYF.

This clone was picked up one time. The chain uses TRBV15 and TRBJ1-5; TRBD1 matches at 11 bases. The CDR3 has 16 amino acids. CDR1 and CDR2 from the germline V gene are LNHNV and YYDKDF (reference sequence). With V trimmed by 10 bases and J by 1 base, 9 bases remained unmatched. CDR3 sequence: CAISGTGGRSNQPQHF. The CDR3 coding sequence is TGTGCCATTAGCGGGACAGGGGGAAGGAGCAATCAGCCCCAGCATTTT.

Only a few counts were recorded for this clone. The V gene is TRBV5-4, the J gene TRBJ2-3; 9 bases align to TRBD2. This CDR3 region has 16 residues. V was pared by 5 bases and J by 1 base, with 8 bases of the junction left unmatched. Looked up from germline, CDR1 is SGHNT and CDR2 is YYREEE (reference sequence). The CDR3 sequence: CASSFTIAGGTDTQYF. DNA for the CDR3: TGTGCCAGCAGTTTTACAATAGCGGGGGGCACAGATACGCAGTATTTT.

The CDR3 sequence is CASRRQGGTGELFF. CDR3 nucleotides: TGCGCCAGCAGAAGACAGGGTGGCACCGGGGAGCTGTTTTTT. The J gene is TRBJ2-2, the V gene TRBV10-2; 7 bases are shared with TRBD1. The germline V gene has CDR1 WSHSY and CDR2 SAAADI. V shed 6 bases and J 4 bases; nucleotides not matched to a gene: 5. This CDR3 spans 14 amino acids.

V and J are TRBV27 and TRBJ1-2, with a weak D call TRBD1 (6 bases). Trimming removed 3 bases from V and 6 bases from J, with 11 bases in between. The CDR3 sequence is 13 residues long. From germline, CDR1 is MNHEY and CDR2 SMNVEV (reference sequence). The CDR3 here is CASSFAGDDGYTF. Written as DNA, the CDR3 is TGTGCCAGCAGTTTTGCAGGGGATGATGGCTACACCTTC.

This sequence joins TRBV2 and TRBJ2-7; D unclear. The CDR3 extends over 12 amino acids. Per the germline V gene, CDR1 is SNHLY and CDR2 is FYNNEI. Trimming pared 5 bases from V and 0 bases from J, leaving 5 bases between. CDR3 region: CASSSSSYEQYF. The CDR3, as DNA: TGTGCCAGCAGTTCCAGCTCCTACGAGCAGTACTTC.

This clone was recorded a few times. The chain uses TRBV7-8 and TRBJ2-7, with a weak D call TRBD1 (5 bases). Trimming left V 1 base short and J 7 bases short, with 14 bases between. CDR1 SGHVS and CDR2 FQNEAQ come from the germline V gene. This CDR3 spans 14 amino acids. CDR3 DNA: TGTGCCAGCAGCTTAGATGGGCCAGGGCTGGAGCAGTACTTC. This gives the protein CASSLDGPGLEQYF. The whole variable domain, filled in from reference TRBV7-8 and TRBJ2-7, reads GAGVSQSPRYKVAKRGQDVALRCDPISGHVSLFWYQQALGQGPEFLTYFQNEAQLDKSGLPSDRFFAERPEGSVSTLKIQRTQQEDSAVYLCASSLDGPGLEQYFGPGTRLTVT.

The rearrangement joins TRBV27 to TRBJ2-2; D is perhaps TRBD2 (5 bases). V lost 4 bases, J lost 4 bases, and 13 bases lay in between. Germline CDR1 is MNHEY and CDR2 is SMNVEV (reference sequence). The CDR3 consists of 15 residues. The DNA of the CDR3 is TGTGCCAGCAGTTCAAGCGGTACATCCACCGGGGAGCTGTTTTTT. This encodes CASSSSGTSTGELFF.

This sequence joins TRBV2 and TRBJ2-5, with D perhaps TRBD2 (5 bases). The CDR3 consists of 13 residues. The germline gives CDR1 SNHLY, CDR2 FYNNEI. V was shortened by 8 bases and J by 7 bases, with 17 bases between the two germline ends. This CDR3 is CASVYGEKGTQYF. In nucleotides, the CDR3 is TGTGCCAGCGTATACGGGGAAAAAGGGACCCAGTACTTC. Filled out from reference TRBV2 and TRBJ2-5, the complete variable domain reads EPEVTQTPSHQVTQMGQEVILRCVPISNHLYFYWYRQILGQKVEFLVSFYNNEISEKSEIFDDQFSVERPDGSNFTLKIRSTKLEDSAMYFCASVYGEKGTQYFGPGTRLLVL.

The chain combines TRBV5-1 with TRBJ2-7, with 8 bases that match TRBD1. The germline gives CDR1 SGHRS, CDR2 YFSETQ. The trim removed 2 bases at V and 6 bases at J, leaving 1 base unmatched. The CDR3 runs 12 residues. CDR3 sequence (DNA): TGCGCCAGCAGCTTCGGACAGGGCGAGCAGTACTTC. As protein: CASSFGQGEQYF.

V and J are TRBV6-4 and TRBJ2-1, with 13 nucleotides matching TRBD2. J gave up 8 bases and V 3 bases, and 7 bases lay outside the gene matches. Germline values: CDR1 MRHNA, CDR2 SNTAGT. CDR3 length: 16 amino acids. CDR3 sequence (DNA): TGTGCCAGCAGTGATACCGGACTAGCGGGGGCCGATGAGCAGTTCTTC. Residues: CASSDTGLAGADEQFF.

Turning to this clone: The junction does not match germline at one end; this may be a read error. CDR3 in DNA: TGTGCCACCAGCAGCCTCCTCAGGGGACGGGGAGAGGCCCAGTACTTC. Its protein is CATSSLLRGRGEAQYF. The chain links TRBV15 to TRBJ2-5; tentative D call: TRBD1 (6 bases). Germline loops: CDR1 LNHNV, CDR2 YYDKDF (reference sequence). This CDR3 contains 16 residues.

The rearrangement joins TRBV7-8 to TRBJ1-2, with D unclear. CDR1 and CDR2 from the germline V gene are SGHVS and FQNEAQ. Trimming cost V 2 bases and J 6 bases, with 10 bases left between them. The CDR3 spans 13 residues. The CDR3 coding sequence is TGTGCCAGCAGCTTAACGCGGTCGCATGGCTACACCTTC. Translating it yields CASSLTRSHGYTF.

CDR3 sequence: CASSQDTTLGADTQYF. DNA for the CDR3: TGCGCCAGCAGCCAAGACACTACTCTGGGGGCCGATACGCAGTATTTT. This chain connects TRBV4-3 to TRBJ2-3; D might be TRBD1 (6 bases). Germline V gene lookup returns CDR1 LGHNA and CDR2 YSLEER. Deletions cut 0 bases from V and 6 bases from J, with 16 bases between. CDR3 length equals 16 residues.

This chain connects TRBV18 to TRBJ1-4; 7 bases line up with TRBD1. Looked up from germline, CDR1 is KGHSH and CDR2 is LQKENI. V lost 4 bases to trimming and J lost 8 bases; unmatched junction nucleotides: 10. This CDR3 region has 15 residues. Here the CDR3 reads CASSQAGTAREKLFF. CDR3 DNA sequence: TGTGCCAGCTCACAAGCCGGGACAGCTAGGGAAAAACTGTTTTTT.

The chain has TRBV4-1 and TRBJ2-3; weak D call: TRBD2 (6 bases). V lost 1 base to trimming and J lost 2 bases, with 13 bases between them. The CDR3 is 16 residues long. Germline V gene data show CDR1 as MGHRA and CDR2 as YSYEKL. CDR3 residues: CASSQAVEGHTDTQYF. CDR3 coding DNA: TGCGCCAGCAGCCAAGCCGTGGAGGGTCACACAGATACGCAGTATTTT.

V usage is TRBV9 and J usage is TRBJ2-7; 10 bases are a match to TRBD2. The junction had 5 bases not matched to a gene; V was cut back by 3 bases and J by 5 bases. This CDR3 is 14 amino acids long. The germline V gene encodes CDR1 SGDLS and CDR2 YYNGEE. The CDR3 DNA reads as TGTGCCAGCAGCGCTTCCGGGACTAGCGACGAGCAGTACTTC. Translation: CASSASGTSDEQYF.